What follows are 30 T cell receptor beta chains derived from one specimen sequenced in a study of blood T cell repertoires in COVID-19. Only in-frame clones appear in the TCRdb table, and some are missing; sequencing was by immunoSEQ multiplex PCR. The data show approximately 200,000 clones, with more than 75% seen just once and approximately 18% held by the top ten. The sequenced sample was peripheral blood. These receptors all come from a person aged 65 to 79 with COVID-19, enrolled during active disease.

The CDR3 DNA reads as TGTGCCAGCAGCTTAGCGGGGTTCGGACAGGGGTCCTACGAGCAGTACTTC. Translated, it gives CASSLAGFGQGSYEQYF. The V gene is TRBV7-9, the J gene TRBJ2-7; 9 bases are a match to TRBD1. V lost 0 bases and J lost 1; bases outside the gene matches: 7. The CDR3 has 17 amino acids. Germline V gives CDR1 SEHNR, CDR2 FQNEAQ (reference sequence).

This clone is a singleton in its sample. The chain carries TRBV19 and TRBJ1-6; 8 bases agree with TRBD1. The V gene's germline CDR1 is LNHDA and CDR2 SQIVND (reference sequence). The V and J ends lost 0 bases and 11 bases, in that order; junction bases with no gene match: 15. The CDR3 runs to 18 residues. The CDR3 region is CASSIDRGTGSSRTPLHF. The CDR3 nucleotides read TGTGCCAGTAGTATAGATCGCGGGACAGGTTCATCCAGGACACCCCTCCACTTT.

The V and J genes are TRBV30 and TRBJ1-1, with D unresolved. CDR3 length equals 13 residues. Deletions cut 5 bases from V and 3 bases from J, with 13 bases between. Looked up from germline, CDR1 is GTSNPN and CDR2 is SVGIG (reference sequence). CDR3 amino acids: CAWGSSGHTEAFF. In nucleotides, the CDR3 is TGTGCCTGGGGCAGTAGCGGCCACACTGAAGCTTTCTTT.

This chain joins TRBV12-5 and TRBJ2-7, with 7 nucleotides matching TRBD1. This CDR3 has 17 amino acids. The V segment lost 2 bases and the J segment 2 bases; nucleotides outside the gene matches: 12. Germline V gene lookup returns CDR1 LGHNT and CDR2 FRNRAP. The CDR3 protein is CASGLSTQTQGAYEQYF. The CDR3 DNA reads TGTGCTAGTGGTTTGTCGACCCAGACCCAGGGGGCCTACGAGCAGTACTTC.

The sample holds one count of this clone. The chain employs TRBV7-9 and TRBJ2-5, with 7 bases fitting TRBD2. The ends lost 5 bases at V and 4 bases at J; junction bases unmatched: 7. This CDR3 comprises 14 residues. Germline V CDR1 and CDR2: SEHNR, FQNEAQ (reference sequence). The CDR3 is CASSPGTTRETQYF. The CDR3 region has the DNA TGTGCCAGCAGCCCCGGGACTACTCGAGAGACCCAGTACTTC.

J is TRBJ1-1 and V is TRBV19; TRBD1 matches at 8 bases. CDR1 LNHDA and CDR2 SQIVND come from the germline V gene (reference sequence). CDR3 size: 16 residues. J gave up 1 base and V 6 bases, and 10 bases lay outside the gene matches. The CDR3 protein is CASRSQAGTGNTEAFF. The CDR3 DNA sequence: TGTGCCAGTAGATCCCAAGCCGGGACAGGGAACACTGAAGCTTTCTTT.

This clone has only one observation. The rearrangement links TRBV7-2 to TRBJ2-7, with 10 bases lining up with TRBD2. Germline CDR1 is SGHTA and CDR2 is FQGNSA. After removal of 3 bases from V and 3 bases from J, the junction contained 8 bases not matched to a gene. The CDR3 runs to 16 residues. The CDR3 here is CASSFTWSGGDYEQYF. CDR3 sequence (DNA): TGTGCCAGCAGCTTCACTTGGAGCGGGGGGGACTACGAGCAGTACTTC. Looking up the rest from reference TRBV7-2 and TRBJ2-7 gives the full variable domain: GAGVSQSPSNKVTEKGKDVELRCDPISGHTALYWYRQSLGQGLEFLIYFQGNSAPDKSGLPSDRFSAERTGGSVSTLTIQRTQQEDSAVYLCASSFTWSGGDYEQYFGPGTRLTVT.

The chain combines TRBV7-9 with TRBJ1-5, with a tentative D call TRBD1 (5 bases). The ends were cut back, 4 bases at V and 4 bases at J, with 17 bases in the middle. The germline gives CDR1 SEHNR, CDR2 FQNEAQ (reference sequence). The CDR3 has 16 residues. CDR3 protein: CASSYTGKGGNQPQHF. For the CDR3, the DNA is TGTGCCAGCAGCTATACAGGAAAGGGAGGAAATCAGCCCCAGCATTTT.

The genes are TRBV7-2 and TRBJ1-2; D perhaps matches TRBD1 (5 bases). Germline V CDR1 and CDR2: SGHTA, FQGNSA. V was clipped by 3 bases and J by 0 bases, with 8 bases between them. The CDR3 has 14 amino acids. The CDR3 protein is CASSFQGTNYGYTF. CDR3 bases: TGTGCCAGCAGCTTCCAGGGTACTAACTATGGCTACACCTTC.

V and J are TRBV5-4 and TRBJ2-7; D not certain. Germline V gene sequence: CDR1 SGHNT, CDR2 YYREEE (reference sequence). Trimming took off 0 bases at V and 0 bases at J, with 16 bases between the two ends. The CDR3 totals 17 residues. The DNA for the CDR3 is TGTGCCAGCAGCTTGGCCCTAGATGGTTACGGCTCCTACGAGCAGTACTTC. It encodes CASSLALDGYGSYEQYF.

This sequence joins TRBV7-9 and TRBJ1-2, with TRBD1 matching over 7 bases. V trimming: 6 bases; J trimming: 3 bases; junction bases outside the gene matches: 4. This CDR3 comprises 13 residues. The germline CDR1 and CDR2 sequences are SEHNR and FQNEAQ (reference sequence). The CDR3 spells CASRTGVDYGYTF. The CDR3 DNA follows: TGTGCCAGCAGAACAGGGGTCGACTATGGCTACACCTTC.

The rearrangement uses TRBV19 and TRBJ2-1, with TRBD2 as a possible D gene (7 bases). V gave up 4 bases and J gave up 5 bases, with 12 bases separating them. The germline gives CDR1 LNHDA, CDR2 SQIVND (reference sequence). The CDR3 is made up of 14 amino acids. The CDR3, as DNA: TGTGCCAGTAGTAATAGAGGGGGGGACAATGAGCAGTTCTTC. It specifies CASSNRGGDNEQFF.

The rearrangement uses TRBV5-1 and TRBJ2-5; D call uncertain. The CDR3 covers 12 residues. The germline V gene encodes CDR1 SGHRS and CDR2 YFSETQ. The V and J ends lost 7 bases and 2 bases respectively, with 9 bases between them. CDR3 residues: CASFVFQETQYF. DNA of the CDR3: TGCGCCAGCTTCGTATTTCAAGAGACCCAGTACTTC. The full variable domain, completed using reference TRBV5-1 and TRBJ2-5, is KAGVTQTPRYLIKTRGQQVTLSCSPISGHRSVSWYQQTPGQGLQFLFEYFSETQRNKGNFPGRFSGRQFSNSRSEMNVSTLELGDSALYLCASFVFQETQYFGPGTRLLVL.

The chain couples TRBV4-3 to TRBJ1-3; D is undetermined. Between the trimmed V and J ends, which lost 0 bases and 0 bases, there was a span of 12 bases. The germline V gene has CDR1 LGHNA and CDR2 YSLEER. The CDR3 runs to 17 residues. The CDR3 loop is CASSQDTTRFSGNTIYF. Written as DNA, the CDR3 is TGCGCCAGCAGCCAAGACACGACGCGGTTCTCTGGAAACACCATATATTTT.

This chain connects TRBV7-9 to TRBJ2-5; a possible D gene is TRBD2 (5 bases). Trimming removed 3 bases from V and 5 bases from J, with 16 bases in between. Germline V gene sequence: CDR1 SEHNR, CDR2 FQNEAQ (reference sequence). This CDR3 contains 15 residues. The CDR3 is CASSFYRGTRETQYF. For the CDR3, the DNA is TGTGCCAGCAGCTTCTACCGGGGAACCCGGGAGACCCAGTACTTC.

The chain joins TRBV7-9 to TRBJ1-2; TRBD1 matches 7 bases. The CDR3 spans 15 residues. After removal of 0 bases from V and 8 bases from J, the junction contained 9 bases not matched to a gene. Germline V gene lookup returns CDR1 SEHNR and CDR2 FQNEAQ (reference sequence). CDR3 DNA: TGTGCCAGCAGCTTAGCCGGACAGGTTGAAGCCGGCTACACCTTC. Its protein product is CASSLAGQVEAGYTF.

V and J are TRBV2 and TRBJ2-3; D ambiguous. V was shortened by 7 bases and J by 3 bases, with 5 bases between the two germline ends. The CDR3 is 11 residues long. Germline V gene sequence: CDR1 SNHLY, CDR2 FYNNEI. CDR3 loop: CASTRTDTQYF. The CDR3 nucleotides are TGTGCCAGCACACGGACAGATACGCAGTATTTT.

The chain recombines TRBV6-1 with TRBJ2-1, with 8 positions matching TRBD2. The CDR3 extends over 14 amino acids. Germline lookup yields CDR1 MNHNS and CDR2 SASEGT. J gave up 4 bases and V 6 bases, and 5 bases lay outside the gene matches. In DNA form, the CDR3 reads TGTGCCAGCAGCGGGGGGGCCGATTACAATGAGCAGTTCTTC. Translated: CASSGGADYNEQFF.

This clone has only a few counts. This chain connects TRBV7-2 to TRBJ1-1, with 8 nucleotides matching TRBD1. The junction had 6 bases not matched to a gene; V was cut back by 1 base and J by 5 bases. Germline-derived CDR1 and CDR2 are SGHTA and FQGNSA. This CDR3 comprises 15 residues. The CDR3 is CASSLDRTGWTEAFF. CDR3 DNA: TGTGCCAGCAGCTTAGATCGGACAGGGTGGACTGAAGCTTTCTTT.

This chain uses TRBV3-1 (or the pseudogene TRBV3-2) with TRBJ2-1; D may be TRBD1 (7 bases). Germline V gene lookup returns CDR1 LGHDT and CDR2 YNNKEL (reference sequence). V lost 5 bases to trimming and J lost 4 bases, with 18 bases between them. This CDR3 comprises 16 residues. The CDR3 sequence is CASSSRAGGLYNEQFF. DNA of the CDR3: TGTGCCAGCAGCTCCAGGGCAGGGGGGTTGTACAATGAGCAGTTCTTC.

The chain couples TRBV29-1 to TRBJ2-2; the D gene is possibly TRBD1 (6 bases). The CDR3 covers 13 residues. V was shortened by 5 bases and J by 4 bases, with 11 bases between the two germline ends. The germline CDR1 and CDR2 sequences are SQVTM and ANQGSEA. CDR3 sequence reads: CSVSPTGTGELFF. In nucleotides, the CDR3 is TGCAGCGTTTCCCCGACAGGCACCGGGGAGCTGTTTTTT.

The chain carries TRBV4-3 and TRBJ1-5; 9 bases match TRBD1. Trimming cost V 3 bases and J 0 bases; bases outside gene matches: 12. Per the germline V gene, CDR1 is LGHNA and CDR2 is YSLEER. The CDR3 totals 19 residues. CDR3 DNA: TGCGCCAGCAGCCACGATCCGGGACAGGGAAAATATAGCAATCAGCCCCAGCATTTT. Translating gives CASSHDPGQGKYSNQPQHF.

The rearrangement uses TRBV23-1 and TRBJ1-5; maybe TRBD1 (6 bases). TRBV23-1 is an ORF, and what it does is uncertain. The V and J ends lost 6 bases and 0 bases respectively, with 9 bases between them. The CDR3 is 14 residues long. This CDR3 reads CASSSDSSNQPQHF. The CDR3 DNA follows: TGCGCCAGCAGCTCGGACAGTAGCAATCAGCCCCAGCATTTT.

This chain joins TRBV6-4 and TRBJ2-6; 7 bases agree with TRBD1. V shed 6 bases, J shed 3 bases, and the junction held 14 bases outside the gene matches. The germline V gene encodes CDR1 MRHNA and CDR2 SNTAGT. This CDR3 region has 18 residues. The CDR3 protein is CASRNRGLSANGANVLTF. The CDR3 DNA is TGTGCCAGCAGAAACAGGGGTCTCAGTGCGAATGGGGCCAACGTCCTGACTTTC.

The genes are TRBV6-2 or TRBV6-3 and TRBJ1-2, with unresolved D. The germline CDR1 and CDR2 sequences are MNHEY and SVGEGT. V lost 2 bases and J 1 base, leaving 17 bases between the germline ends. The length of the CDR3 is 17 residues. The CDR3 loop is CASSYIPSPGGNYGYTF. The CDR3 coding sequence is TGTGCCAGCAGTTACATCCCCAGCCCGGGAGGTAACTATGGCTACACCTTC.

V and J are TRBV5-8 and TRBJ2-1; 8 positions match TRBD1. The CDR3 has 15 residues. After removal of 0 bases from V and 4 bases from J, the junction contained 3 bases not matched to a gene. Looked up from germline, CDR1 is SGHTS and CDR2 is YDEGEE. CDR3 amino acids: CASSLAGGGYNEQFF. The CDR3, as DNA: TGTGCCAGCAGCTTGGCAGGGGGCGGATACAATGAGCAGTTCTTC.

The chain links TRBV5-1 to TRBJ2-5; maybe TRBD2 (5 bases). Trimming took off 4 bases at V and 7 bases at J, with 17 bases between the two ends. The germline gives CDR1 SGHRS, CDR2 YFSETQ. The CDR3 extends over 14 amino acids. The CDR3 bases are TGCGCCAGCAGCCGGGAAAGGATCGGCGGGACCCAGTACTTC. It yields the protein CASSRERIGGTQYF.

This chain uses TRBV2 with TRBJ2-2; TRBD1 might be the D (6 bases). Per the germline V gene, CDR1 is SNHLY and CDR2 is FYNNEI. V lost 5 bases, J lost 6 bases, and 13 bases lay in between. The CDR3 runs 14 residues. In DNA form, the CDR3 reads TGTGCCAGCAGTCTACAGGGTTTCGCCGGGGAGCTGTTTTTT. Residues: CASSLQGFAGELFF.

The chain has TRBV3-1 (or the pseudogene TRBV3-2) and TRBJ1-5; 7 bases fit TRBD1. CDR1 and CDR2 (germline): LGHDT, YNNKEL (reference sequence). The CDR3 runs 15 residues. V shed 0 bases and J 5 bases; nucleotides not matched to a gene: 4. The DNA of the CDR3 is TGTGCCAGCAGCCAAGATACAGGGGAGTATCAGCCCCAGCATTTT. Its translation: CASSQDTGEYQPQHF.

This clone was seen a handful of times. The chain has TRBV19 and TRBJ2-2; 9 positions agree with TRBD1. CDR1 is LNHDA, CDR2 SQIVND, per germline (reference sequence). The CDR3 runs to 13 residues. The V and J ends lost 7 bases and 7 bases, in that order; junction bases with no gene match: 4. CDR3 nucleotide sequence: TGTGCCAGTAACAGGGGGCGGATCGGGGAGCTGTTTTTT. Amino acids: CASNRGRIGELFF. The full variable domain, its missing parts supplied by reference TRBV19 and TRBJ2-2, is DGGITQSPKYLFRKEGQNVTLSCEQNLNHDAMYWYRQDPGQGLRLIYYSQIVNDFQKGDIAEGYSVSREKKESFPLTVTSAQKNPTAFYLCASNRGRIGELFFGEGSRLTVL.